These 30 T cell receptor beta chains share one sample of origin, sequenced in a study of post-analysis software for immune sequencing data. The library was made from cDNA and included unique molecular identifiers. In TCRdb, the PCR reads were re-called with MiXCR into one record per CDR3 protein. The repertoire includes about 820,000 distinct CDR3 sequences, roughly 58% of them detected once, and approximately 4.5% sits in the top ten. The antigens for these receptors are not known. Whole-study results and caveats: Four to six TRBV segments were significantly more frequent in patients than in controls. TRBV5-6, TRBV5-1 and TRBV20-1 were among these segments.

The sample was blood. The source of these receptors is a girl between 10 and 17 years old with multiple sclerosis.

The chain has TRBV29-1 and TRBJ2-4; 8 bases agree with TRBD1. Near its end, the DNA agrees better with TRBJ2-5, so the J call may be wrong. Germline CDR1 and CDR2: SQVTM and ANQGSEA. The length of the CDR3 is 15 residues. CDR3 protein: CSVAVRDRTQETQYF. CDR3 coding DNA: TGCAGCGTTGCGGTCAGGGACAGGACTCAAGAGACCCAGTACTTC.

The chain carries TRBV12-3 or TRBV12-4 and TRBJ2-5; 8 bases align to TRBD2. This CDR3 region has 15 residues. V was clipped by 8 bases and J by 11 bases; unmatched bases: 19. CDR3 DNA sequence: TGTGCCAGCGAGAAGAACCGACTAGCGCGGAATGAGCAGTACTTC. Encoded protein: CASEKNRLARNEQYF.

This sequence joins TRBV6-5 and TRBJ2-5, with D tentatively TRBD2 (5 bases). The V and J ends lost 0 bases and 3 bases respectively, with 8 bases between them. The length of the CDR3 is 14 residues. Germline lookup yields CDR1 MNHEY and CDR2 SVGAGI. This CDR3 reads CASSYSNGEETQYF. In DNA, the CDR3 is TGTGCCAGCAGTTACTCAAACGGGGAAGAGACCCAGTACTTC.

This clonotype was seen a few times. This chain connects TRBV3-1 to TRBJ2-5; 7 bases are a match to TRBD2. This CDR3 comprises 14 residues. V lost 1 base, J lost 1 base, and 0 bases stayed unmatched. Germline loops: CDR1 LGHDT, CDR2 YNNKEL (reference sequence). The CDR3 DNA sequence: TGTGCCAGCAGCCAAGCGGGGGGCCAAGAGACCCAGTACTTC. This codes for CASSQAGGQETQYF.

V and J are TRBV20-1 and TRBJ2-3; 8 bases are shared with TRBD2. V was pared by 4 bases and J by 2 bases, with 5 bases of the junction left unmatched. The germline gives CDR1 DFQATT, CDR2 SNEGSKA (reference sequence). This CDR3 is built from 14 residues. Written as DNA, the CDR3 is TGCAGTGCTACCAAGCGGGAGAACACAGATACGCAGTATTTT. Its translation: CSATKRENTDTQYF.

The chain couples TRBV10-3 to TRBJ2-3, with TRBD2 identical over 7 bases. CDR3 length equals 14 residues. CDR1 is ENHRY, CDR2 SYGVKD, per germline. Trimming at V came to 3 bases and at J to 4 bases, leaving 4 bases not matched to a gene. The CDR3 DNA reads as TGTGCCATCAGTGATCGGGAGGCGGCAGATACGCAGTATTTT. As protein: CAISDREAADTQYF.

The chain couples TRBV5-1 to TRBJ2-7, with TRBD1 matching 8 bases. Germline CDR1 reads SGHRS; CDR2 reads YFSETQ. The CDR3 covers 15 residues. The V and J ends lost 4 bases and 1 base, in that order; junction bases with no gene match: 7. CDR3 coding DNA: TGCGCCAGCAGCCTTGCAAGACAGGGGTCCTACGAGCAGTACTTC. It specifies CASSLARQGSYEQYF.

This chain connects TRBV6-6 to TRBJ2-5; D not certain. Trimming removed 3 bases at V and 11 bases at J, with 16 bases between. This CDR3 is 13 amino acids long. The germline gives CDR1 MNHNY, CDR2 SVGAGI (reference sequence). CDR3 residues: CASSYKSVMEQYF. In DNA form, the CDR3 reads TGTGCCAGCAGTTATAAGTCCGTTATGGAGCAGTACTTC.

The J gene is TRBJ2-7, the V gene TRBV7-9, with a possible D match to TRBD1 (6 bases). Trimming pared 5 bases from V and 3 bases from J, leaving 11 bases between. The CDR3 consists of 13 residues. CDR1 is SEHNR, CDR2 FQNEAQ, per germline (reference sequence). The CDR3 region has the DNA TGTGCCAGCAGCCCGGGACACATCTACGAGCAGTACTTC. Translated: CASSPGHIYEQYF.

V gene TRBV30 combines with J gene TRBJ2-1; D gene uncertain. The V end lost 0 bases, the J end lost 0 bases, and 9 bases lay between the germline ends. Germline CDR1 is GTSNPN and CDR2 is SVGIG (reference sequence). The CDR3 has 15 amino acids. As DNA, the CDR3 is TGTGCCTGGAGTGTACGTCAGACCTCCTACAATGAGCAGTTCTTC. It codes for CAWSVRQTSYNEQFF.

This chain connects TRBV20-1 to TRBJ2-5; TRBD2 matches at 9 bases. Looked up from germline, CDR1 is DFQATT and CDR2 is SNEGSKA (reference sequence). The CDR3 spans 18 residues. Trimming cost V 5 bases and J 2 bases; bases outside gene matches: 18. Here the CDR3 reads CSAPTAPATGLAQETQYF. CDR3 sequence (DNA): TGCAGTGCTCCTACGGCGCCCGCTACGGGACTAGCTCAAGAGACCCAGTACTTC.

The rearrangement links TRBV3-1 to TRBJ2-3; TRBD1 agrees at 10 bases. CDR3 length: 16 residues. The germline CDR1 and CDR2 sequences are LGHDT and YNNKEL (reference sequence). With V trimmed by 0 bases and J by 4 bases, 4 bases remained unmatched. CDR3 DNA: TGTGCCAGCAGCCAAGATCCAGGACAGGGGGCAGATACGCAGTATTTT. Its protein product is CASSQDPGQGADTQYF.

There are a few counts of this clonotype. The chain has TRBV7-9 and TRBJ2-3, with 9 bases fitting TRBD2. J gave up 3 bases and V 6 bases, and 7 bases lay outside the gene matches. The CDR3 runs to 15 residues. Germline CDR1 SEHNR, CDR2 FQNEAQ (reference sequence). The CDR3 sequence: CASRPAGGRTDTQYF. The CDR3 DNA reads as TGTGCCAGCAGGCCCGCGGGGGGGCGTACAGATACGCAGTATTTT.

V usage is TRBV6-1 and J usage is TRBJ2-6; D might be TRBD1 (6 bases). The V end lost 6 bases, the J end lost 0 bases, and 21 bases lay between the germline ends. This CDR3 has 19 residues. CDR1 and CDR2 from the germline V gene are MNHNS and SASEGT. This chain's CDR3 is CASRPFWDNDYSGANVLTF. The CDR3 DNA reads as TGTGCCAGCAGACCCTTCTGGGACAATGACTACTCTGGGGCCAACGTCCTGACTTTC.

This chain links TRBV7-9 with TRBJ1-6; 7 nucleotides line up with TRBD1. V shed 2 bases, J shed 6 bases, and the junction held 4 bases outside the gene matches. CDR1 SEHNR and CDR2 FQNEAQ come from the germline V gene (reference sequence). CDR3 length: 15 residues. The CDR3 nucleotides are TGTGCCAGCAGCTTAATCGGGACAGTTAATTCACCCCTCCACTTT. Translating gives CASSLIGTVNSPLHF.

This clonotype showed up just a few times. The gene calls are TRBV7-9 and TRBJ1-2; perhaps TRBD1 as D (5 bases). The CDR3 length is 14 residues. Germline V gives CDR1 SEHNR, CDR2 FQNEAQ (reference sequence). The V gene lost 5 bases and the J gene lost 7 bases, with 17 bases spanning the gap. CDR3 sequence reads: CASSPQGDAGGYTF. CDR3 coding DNA: TGTGCCAGCAGCCCACAAGGGGACGCGGGTGGCTACACCTTC.

This clonotype appeared a few times. The genes are TRBV12-3 or TRBV12-4 and TRBJ2-7, with D unresolved. The germline V and J ends were trimmed by 5 bases and 4 bases, with 18 bases remaining between them. The CDR3 spans 15 residues. The CDR3 sequence: CASSPRWAVPYEQYF. The CDR3 bases are TGTGCCAGCAGTCCTCGGTGGGCAGTGCCTTACGAGCAGTACTTC.

The chain links TRBV11-2 to TRBJ2-2, with a tentative D call TRBD2 (6 bases). V was clipped by 5 bases and J by 3 bases, with 22 bases between them. CDR3 size: 18 residues. The germline gives CDR1 SGHAT, CDR2 FQNNGV. CDR3: CASSPLGGSSIDTGELFF. CDR3 DNA sequence: TGTGCCAGCAGCCCGTTGGGGGGATCGAGCATAGACACCGGGGAGCTGTTTTTT. Filled out from reference TRBV11-2 and TRBJ2-2, the complete variable domain reads EAGVAQSPRYKIIEKRQSVAFWCNPISGHATLYWYQQILGQGPKLLIQFQNNGVVDDSQLPKDRFSAERLKGVDSTLKIQPAKLEDSAVYLCASSPLGGSSIDTGELFFGEGSRLTVL.

The V and J genes are TRBV7-9 and TRBJ1-2; TRBD1 matches at 7 bases. CDR1 is SEHNR, CDR2 FQNEAQ, per germline (reference sequence). The CDR3 runs 14 residues. With V trimmed by 5 bases and J by 4 bases, 7 bases remained unmatched. DNA for the CDR3: TGTGCCAGCAGCGGCCTCGGACAGGTCTATGGCTACACCTTC. It yields the protein CASSGLGQVYGYTF.

This rearrangement joins TRBV7-9 to TRBJ2-7; D not certain. Per the germline V gene, CDR1 is SEHNR and CDR2 is FQNEAQ (reference sequence). V lost 3 bases and J lost 5, with 8 bases in between. The CDR3 consists of 12 residues. CDR3 DNA: TGTGCCAGCAGCTTTTCTAACCACGAGCAGTACTTC. Translated: CASSFSNHEQYF.

As concerns this clonotype: One junction end does not reproduce the germline sequence, and a read error may be involved. CDR3 residues: CASESSSHEQYF. The CDR3 DNA follows: TGTGCCAGCGAATCCTCCTCCCACGAGCAGTACTTC. The chain has TRBV6-2 or TRBV6-3 and TRBJ2-1; no definite D call. The J call is doubtful: the DNA matches TRBJ2-7 better. CDR1 and CDR2 (germline): MNHEY, SVGEGT. This CDR3 is 12 amino acids long.

The chain carries TRBV7-2 and TRBJ2-7; D perhaps matches TRBD2 (5 bases). This CDR3 spans 14 amino acids. The V and J ends lost 4 bases and 8 bases respectively, with 18 bases between them. Germline values: CDR1 SGHTA, CDR2 FQGNSA. CDR3 sequence: CASSSNPGSTQQYF. The DNA of the CDR3 is TGTGCCAGCAGCTCAAACCCGGGATCCACCCAGCAGTACTTC.

The chain has TRBV6-6 and TRBJ2-7; TRBD1 might be the D (6 bases). CDR3 length: 14 residues. From germline, CDR1 is MNHNY and CDR2 SVGAGI (reference sequence). With 2 bases removed from V and 2 bases from J, the gap between germline ends came to 10 bases. The CDR3 DNA reads TGTGCCAGCAGTTACGATGGACAGCCCTACGAGCAGTACTTC. Amino acids: CASSYDGQPYEQYF.

This clonotype has a handful of counts. The rearrangement joins TRBV3-1 to TRBJ2-6; the D is unclear. The germline V gene encodes CDR1 LGHDT and CDR2 YNNKEL (reference sequence). This CDR3 has 16 residues. Trimming took 2 bases from V and 4 from J, leaving 12 bases between them. The CDR3 spells CASSQTVSGGANVLTF. CDR3 coding DNA: TGTGCCAGCAGCCAAACCGTATCGGGCGGGGCCAACGTCCTGACTTTC.

This clonotype was seen once. The genes are TRBV7-9 and TRBJ2-7, with D perhaps TRBD2 (7 bases). V shed 4 bases and J shed 5 bases, with 12 bases lying between them. This CDR3 has 13 amino acids. CDR1 and CDR2 from the germline V gene are SEHNR and FQNEAQ (reference sequence). The CDR3 here is CASSSPGGHEQYF. The CDR3 region has the DNA TGTGCCAGCAGCTCCCCGGGGGGCCACGAGCAGTACTTC.

Worth noting for this clonotype: The junction does not match germline at one end; this may be a read error. This chain joins TRBV7-9 and TRBJ2-6, with D perhaps TRBD2 (5 bases). Per germline, CDR1 SEHNR and CDR2 FQNEAQ (reference sequence). CDR3 length: 17 residues. CDR3 coding DNA: TGTGCCAGTAGCTTCAGCCGGGGTCGCTCTGGGGCCAACGTCCTGACTTTC. Encoded protein: CASSFSRGRSGANVLTF. Drawing the rest from reference TRBV7-9 and TRBJ2-6, the complete variable domain is DTGVSQNPRHKITKRGQNVTFRCDPISEHNRLYWYRQTLGQGPEFLTYFQNEAQLEKSRLLSDRFSAERPKGSFSTLEIQRTEQGDSAMYLCASSFSRGRSGANVLTFGAGSRLTVL.

This clonotype was detected a few times. The chain has TRBV12-3 or TRBV12-4 and TRBJ2-7; perhaps TRBD1 as D (5 bases). Between the trimmed V and J ends, which lost 4 bases and 0 bases, there was a span of 10 bases. The CDR3 length is 14 residues. The CDR3 nucleotides read TGTGCCAGCAGTTCCACACAGGCCTCCTACGAGCAGTACTTC. This gives the protein CASSSTQASYEQYF.

The V call is TRBV7-8, the J call TRBJ1-2; D remains ambiguous. Germline V gene data show CDR1 as SGHVS and CDR2 as FQNEAQ. The CDR3 is 15 residues long. V lost 1 base, J lost 0 bases, and 9 bases lay in between. The CDR3 loop is CASSLERQTNYGYTF. CDR3 bases: TGTGCCAGCAGCTTAGAGCGTCAGACTAACTATGGCTACACCTTC.

V usage is TRBV7-2 and J usage is TRBJ2-7; TRBD2 aligns across 8 bases. The closer fit of TRBJ2-5 to the DNA end suggests the J call may be wrong. Germline lookup yields CDR1 SGHTA and CDR2 FQGNSA. This CDR3 has 20 amino acids. CDR3 sequence (DNA): TGTGCCAGCCACCAGGGGAGTGGCGGGAGGACTATCGCAGCTCAAGAGACCCAGTACTTC. It encodes CASHQGSGGRTIAAQETQYF.

This clonotype was seen more than once but under ten times. The CDR3 nucleotides read TGTGCCAGCAGTGACGGACCGCTGGAGCAGTTCTTC. It yields the protein CASSDGPLEQFF. V and J are TRBV6-1 and TRBJ2-1; D call uncertain. V gave up 3 bases and J gave up 10 bases, with 10 bases separating them. There are 12 residues in the CDR3. In germline, CDR1 is MNHNS, CDR2 SASEGT.